One sample yielded the 29 T cell receptor beta chains listed below, sequenced in a study of Graves' ophthalmopathy and Graves' hyperthyroidism. Amplified TCR beta CDR3 regions were obtained using RNA transcripts as template. Second-round multiplex PCR came after first-round RT-PCR with HTBI primers. TCRdb called the multiplex PCR reads again in MiXCR, with one record for every CDR3 protein. The sample contains about half a million distinct CDR3 sequences, approximately 15% of which appear only once. The sequenced sample was blood. The receptor set was obtained from a woman aged 25-40 years with Graves' ophthalmopathy.

The chain is built from TRBV18 and TRBJ1-1, with 9 bases that match TRBD1. With V trimmed by 2 bases and J by 3 bases, 10 bases remained unmatched. CDR3 size: 17 residues. Germline V gene lookup returns CDR1 KGHSH and CDR2 LQKENI. Here the CDR3 DNA reads TGTGCCAGCTCACCAACCGACAGGGGGGGTTTTTACACTGAAGCTTTCTTT. Translating it yields CASSPTDRGGFYTEAFF.

This clonotype was recorded many times. The chain carries TRBV27 and TRBJ1-2; 7 nucleotides agree with TRBD1. Trimming took 6 bases from V and 2 from J; bases not matched to a gene: 6. Germline CDR1 and CDR2: MNHEY and SMNVEV (reference sequence). CDR3 size: 14 residues. The CDR3, as DNA: TGTGCCAGCAGACTTACAGGGGTGAACTATGGCTACACCTTC. This sequence encodes CASRLTGVNYGYTF.

This clonotype was detected ten times or more. V is TRBV24-1 and J is TRBJ2-3; 9 bases agree with TRBD1. In germline, CDR1 is KGHDR, CDR2 SFDVKD. V was pared by 2 bases and J by 5 bases, with 4 bases of the junction left unmatched. The CDR3 has 15 residues. The CDR3 sequence is CATSDSGQGKDTQYF. As DNA, the CDR3 is TGTGCCACCAGTGATTCAGGACAGGGGAAAGATACGCAGTATTTT.

The chain is built from TRBV6-2 or TRBV6-3 and TRBJ2-2, with 10 bases aligning to TRBD1. The CDR3 has 18 residues. Germline V gene data show CDR1 as MNHEY and CDR2 as SVGEGT. The V segment lost 6 bases and the J segment 7 bases; nucleotides outside the gene matches: 17. CDR3 in amino acids: CASRPVGGDRGGNGELFF. In DNA, the CDR3 is TGTGCCAGCAGACCCGTGGGGGGGGACAGGGGAGGTAACGGGGAGCTGTTTTTT.

Points on this clonotype: A much larger clone is a single base away; this may be a read error. The rearrangement joins TRBV28 to TRBJ2-7; 8 nucleotides match TRBD2. Germline V CDR1 and CDR2: MDHEN, SYDVKM. This CDR3 spans 14 amino acids. The J segment lost 2 bases and the V segment lost 7 bases, leaving 7 bases of the junction unmatched. This CDR3 is CASKRTGGAYEQYV. CDR3 DNA sequence: TGTGCCAGCAAAAGAACGGGGGGGGCCTACGAGCAGTACGTC.

This clonotype was detected many times. The chain has TRBV6-1 and TRBJ1-2; 7 nucleotides match TRBD1. Germline values: CDR1 MNHNS, CDR2 SASEGT. The junction had 4 bases not matched to a gene; V was cut back by 6 bases and J by 3 bases. The CDR3 contains 13 residues. The CDR3 loop reads CASRGQDYYGYTF. DNA for the CDR3: TGTGCCAGCAGAGGACAGGATTACTATGGCTACACCTTC.

As concerns this clonotype: A much larger clonotype is one base distant, so this may be a read error. The rearrangement uses TRBV2 and TRBJ2-7, with 11 bases identical to TRBD1. The V gene's germline CDR1 is SNHLY and CDR2 FYNNEI. CDR3 length: 15 amino acids. With V trimmed by 10 bases and J by 6 bases, 14 bases remained unmatched. The CDR3 bases are TGTGCCACCTGCCTCGGCAGGACAGGGGGCGGCGAGCAGTACTTC. Encoded protein: CATCLGRTGGGEQYF.

Many counts were recorded for this clonotype. The J gene is TRBJ2-5, the V gene TRBV11-2; TRBD2 matches at 7 bases. Germline V gene data show CDR1 as SGHAT and CDR2 as FQNNGV. Trimming cost V 5 bases and J 2 bases; bases outside gene matches: 14. The CDR3 sequence is 17 residues long. The CDR3 DNA follows: TGTGCCAGCAGCCCCAAAGCTAACTGGGGAGGGCAAGAGACCCAGTACTTC. Its translation is CASSPKANWGGQETQYF.

This clonotype was observed at least ten times. V and J are TRBV2 and TRBJ1-2; D is uncertain. The V end was cut by 0 bases, the J end by 6 bases, with 8 bases between. CDR1 is SNHLY, CDR2 FYNNEI, per germline. The CDR3 contains 13 residues. In DNA form, the CDR3 reads TGTGCCAGCAGTGAAGCAAGGGTCCATGGCTACACCTTC. Protein: CASSEARVHGYTF. The full variable domain, rest sourced from reference TRBV2 and TRBJ1-2, is EPEVTQTPSHQVTQMGQEVILRCVPISNHLYFYWYRQILGQKVEFLVSFYNNEISEKSEIFDDQFSVERPDGSNFTLKIRSTKLEDSAMYFCASSEARVHGYTFGSGTRLTVV.

Written as DNA, the CDR3 is TGTGCCAGCAGAGAGGAAGATAGAACGAATTCACCCCTCCACTTT. It translates to CASREEDRTNSPLHF. This chain joins TRBV6-1 and TRBJ1-6; D not resolved. Deletions cut 6 bases from V and 7 bases from J, with 16 bases between. Germline values: CDR1 MNHNS, CDR2 SASEGT. This CDR3 spans 15 amino acids.

This clonotype was observed many times. This sequence joins TRBV10-1 and TRBJ2-2; the D is unclear. The CDR3 covers 13 residues. Deletions cut 6 bases from V and 0 bases from J, with 5 bases between. The germline V gene encodes CDR1 WNHNN and CDR2 SYGVQD (reference sequence). This chain's CDR3 is CASRLTNTGELFF. CDR3 DNA sequence: TGCGCCAGCAGGCTCACGAACACCGGGGAGCTGTTTTTT.

This clonotype showed up many times. The conserved phenylalanine or tryptophan normally closing the CDR3 is absent here, so this likely arose from a read error. V is TRBV6-4 and J is TRBJ1-5; no clear D gene. The V gene's germline CDR1 is MRHNA and CDR2 SNTAGT. V dropped 9 bases and J dropped 2 bases, with 17 bases sitting between them. The length of the CDR3 is 15 residues. The DNA of the CDR3 is TGTGCCAGAATCCCCCCTTCTTGTGGCAATCAGCCCCAGCATTAT. Protein: CARIPPSCGNQPQHY.

This clonotype was counted at least ten times. At one of its ends the junction is not consistent with the germline gene, which may arise from a read error. This chain joins TRBV27 and TRBJ2-4; D not certain. CDR1 and CDR2 from the germline V gene are MNHEY and SMNVEV (reference sequence). The CDR3 covers 13 residues. In DNA form, the CDR3 reads TGTGCCAGCAGTTTATGGACCAAAAACATTAAGTACTTC. It is translated as CASSLWTKNIKYF.

This sequence joins TRBV5-1 and TRBJ1-1; weak D call: TRBD1 (6 bases). The CDR3 spans 17 residues. Germline V gives CDR1 SGHRS, CDR2 YFSETQ. V lost 1 base and J lost 0, with 16 bases in between. The CDR3 DNA reads TGCGCCAGCAGCTTGAGGGGCGGGGGCGCTTTGAACACTGAAGCTTTCTTT. Its protein is CASSLRGGGALNTEAFF.

This clonotype has ten or more counts. The chain recombines TRBV30 with TRBJ2-7; D is possibly TRBD1 (6 bases). The CDR3 consists of 11 residues. Trimming stripped 0 bases from V and 6 bases from J, with 6 bases between. Germline CDR1 is GTSNPN and CDR2 is SVGIG (reference sequence). As DNA, the CDR3 is TGTGCCTGGAGTGTAGGGGGCGAGCAGTACTTC. Protein sequence: CAWSVGGEQYF.

The V gene is TRBV28, the J gene TRBJ2-7; D perhaps matches TRBD2 (5 bases). The germline V gene has CDR1 MDHEN and CDR2 SYDVKM. CDR3 length: 16 amino acids. V was shortened by 5 bases and J by 3 bases, with 20 bases between the two germline ends. For the CDR3, the DNA is TGTGCCAGCAGTCCTGATTGGGCACGGGGAGTCTACGAGCAGTACTTC. Amino acids: CASSPDWARGVYEQYF.

The chain joins TRBV19 to TRBJ1-2, with 7 bases lining up with TRBD1. Germline CDR1 reads LNHDA; CDR2 reads SQIVND (reference sequence). Trimming cost V 7 bases and J 2 bases; bases outside gene matches: 7. This CDR3 has 14 amino acids. The CDR3 sequence: CASNPTGTNYGYTF. The CDR3 DNA follows: TGTGCCAGTAACCCGACAGGGACAAACTATGGCTACACCTTC.

Points on this clonotype: An end of the junction does not agree with germline; a read error may underlie this. J is TRBJ2-5 and V is TRBV4-1, with D perhaps given as TRBD1 or TRBD2 (5 bases each). Germline CDR1 is MGHRA and CDR2 is YSYEKL. This CDR3 comprises 16 residues. Here the CDR3 reads CASSQESSGVGEIQYF. The CDR3 region has the DNA TGCGCCAGCAGCCAAGAATCAAGCGGAGTAGGGGAGATCCAGTACTTC.

This chain uses TRBV6-1 with TRBJ2-2, with 10 bases lining up with TRBD1. Germline V gives CDR1 MNHNS, CDR2 SASEGT. J lost 3 bases, V lost 7 bases, and 11 bases had no gene match. The CDR3 extends over 17 amino acids. This chain's CDR3 is CASTRDGGTGDTGELFF. The CDR3 DNA follows: TGTGCCAGCACCAGAGATGGGGGGACAGGGGACACCGGGGAGCTGTTTTTT.

This clonotype came up many times. The V call is TRBV6-5, the J call TRBJ1-2; perhaps TRBD1 as D (5 bases). The CDR3 contains 15 residues. Trimming shortened V by 2 bases and J by 5 bases, and 15 bases separated the two germline ends. The germline V gene has CDR1 MNHEY and CDR2 SVGAGI. The CDR3 DNA follows: TGTGCCAGCAGTTACGGTTTAGGGGTGGAGTATGGCTACACCTTC. Translated: CASSYGLGVEYGYTF.

Ten or more counts support this clonotype. The chain combines TRBV12-3 or TRBV12-4 with TRBJ1-3; tentatively, D is TRBD1 (5 bases). This CDR3 spans 15 amino acids. V was cut by 4 bases and J by 0 bases, with 10 bases left in between. The CDR3 is CASSSAGYSGNTIYF. DNA for the CDR3: TGTGCCAGCAGTTCGGCAGGGTACTCTGGAAACACCATATATTTT.

The chain combines TRBV9 with TRBJ1-1; 8 bases are a match to TRBD1. Germline V gene data show CDR1 as SGDLS and CDR2 as YYNGEE. The J segment lost 0 bases and the V segment lost 3 bases, leaving 4 bases of the junction unmatched. The CDR3 contains 15 residues. In DNA, the CDR3 is TGTGCCAGCAGCGATGGGACAGGAGTGAACACTGAAGCTTTCTTT. Its protein product is CASSDGTGVNTEAFF.

CDR3 in amino acids: CVITRVGETQYF. In DNA form, the CDR3 reads TGTGTCATCACCAGGGTTGGGGAGACCCAGTACTTC. This chain links TRBV12-3 or TRBV12-4 with TRBJ2-5; possibly TRBD1 for D (5 bases). The CDR3 runs 12 residues.

This clonotype was recorded many times. The V gene is TRBV11-2, the J gene TRBJ2-5, with D tentatively TRBD1 (5 bases). Looked up from germline, CDR1 is SGHAT and CDR2 is FQNNGV. CDR3 length: 14 residues. The germline V and J ends were trimmed by 4 bases and 5 bases, with 14 bases remaining between them. In DNA form, the CDR3 reads TGTGCCAGCAGCTCCCCCCAGGGCGTTGAGACCCAGTACTTC. Translated: CASSSPQGVETQYF.

This clonotype was detected many times. This chain connects TRBV7-9 to TRBJ2-7, with 9 bases fitting TRBD2. V shed 3 bases, J shed 6 bases, and the junction held 6 bases outside the gene matches. Germline loops: CDR1 SEHNR, CDR2 FQNEAQ (reference sequence). The CDR3 has 14 amino acids. CDR3 region: CASSFSGGRVEQYF. The CDR3 nucleotides read TGTGCCAGCAGCTTTTCTGGCGGGAGGGTCGAGCAGTACTTC.

This clonotype was recorded at least ten times. The V and J genes are TRBV6-5 and TRBJ2-7; D may be TRBD1 or TRBD2 (5 bases each). With 7 bases removed from V and 6 bases from J, the gap between germline ends came to 13 bases. The CDR3 length is 12 residues. Germline CDR1 MNHEY, CDR2 SVGAGI. CDR3 nucleotide sequence: TGTGCCAGCAATCCGAGGGGCGGCGAGCAGTACTTC. It translates to CASNPRGGEQYF.

This sequence joins TRBV7-3 and TRBJ1-1; possibly TRBD1 for D (6 bases). V was clipped by 0 bases and J by 0 bases, with 17 bases between them. The CDR3 extends over 18 amino acids. Per the germline V gene, CDR1 is SGHTA and CDR2 is FQGTGA. The chain's CDR3 is CASSLTGTGIFVNTEAFF. The CDR3 nucleotides read TGTGCCAGCAGCTTAACGGGAACAGGGATTTTTGTGAACACTGAAGCTTTCTTT.

The sample holds many counts of this clonotype. In DNA form, the CDR3 reads TGTGCCAGCAGTTTCCGACTCCCGGGACAGGACTACGAGCAGTACTTC. It encodes CASSFRLPGQDYEQYF. The genes are TRBV6-2 or TRBV6-3 and TRBJ2-7; TRBD1 agrees at 8 bases. CDR1 is MNHEY and CDR2 is SVGEGT in the germline V gene. The CDR3 sequence is 16 residues long. V shed 4 bases, J shed 3 bases, and the junction held 11 bases outside the gene matches.

There are many counts of this clonotype. This sequence joins TRBV12-3 or TRBV12-4 and TRBJ1-3; maybe TRBD1 (6 bases). Between the trimmed V and J ends, which lost 4 bases and 11 bases, there was a span of 21 bases. This CDR3 contains 15 residues. DNA for the CDR3: TGTGCCAGCAGTTGGGGGCCCGGTGAAACCCGCCCCATATATTTT. Its translation is CASSWGPGETRPIYF.